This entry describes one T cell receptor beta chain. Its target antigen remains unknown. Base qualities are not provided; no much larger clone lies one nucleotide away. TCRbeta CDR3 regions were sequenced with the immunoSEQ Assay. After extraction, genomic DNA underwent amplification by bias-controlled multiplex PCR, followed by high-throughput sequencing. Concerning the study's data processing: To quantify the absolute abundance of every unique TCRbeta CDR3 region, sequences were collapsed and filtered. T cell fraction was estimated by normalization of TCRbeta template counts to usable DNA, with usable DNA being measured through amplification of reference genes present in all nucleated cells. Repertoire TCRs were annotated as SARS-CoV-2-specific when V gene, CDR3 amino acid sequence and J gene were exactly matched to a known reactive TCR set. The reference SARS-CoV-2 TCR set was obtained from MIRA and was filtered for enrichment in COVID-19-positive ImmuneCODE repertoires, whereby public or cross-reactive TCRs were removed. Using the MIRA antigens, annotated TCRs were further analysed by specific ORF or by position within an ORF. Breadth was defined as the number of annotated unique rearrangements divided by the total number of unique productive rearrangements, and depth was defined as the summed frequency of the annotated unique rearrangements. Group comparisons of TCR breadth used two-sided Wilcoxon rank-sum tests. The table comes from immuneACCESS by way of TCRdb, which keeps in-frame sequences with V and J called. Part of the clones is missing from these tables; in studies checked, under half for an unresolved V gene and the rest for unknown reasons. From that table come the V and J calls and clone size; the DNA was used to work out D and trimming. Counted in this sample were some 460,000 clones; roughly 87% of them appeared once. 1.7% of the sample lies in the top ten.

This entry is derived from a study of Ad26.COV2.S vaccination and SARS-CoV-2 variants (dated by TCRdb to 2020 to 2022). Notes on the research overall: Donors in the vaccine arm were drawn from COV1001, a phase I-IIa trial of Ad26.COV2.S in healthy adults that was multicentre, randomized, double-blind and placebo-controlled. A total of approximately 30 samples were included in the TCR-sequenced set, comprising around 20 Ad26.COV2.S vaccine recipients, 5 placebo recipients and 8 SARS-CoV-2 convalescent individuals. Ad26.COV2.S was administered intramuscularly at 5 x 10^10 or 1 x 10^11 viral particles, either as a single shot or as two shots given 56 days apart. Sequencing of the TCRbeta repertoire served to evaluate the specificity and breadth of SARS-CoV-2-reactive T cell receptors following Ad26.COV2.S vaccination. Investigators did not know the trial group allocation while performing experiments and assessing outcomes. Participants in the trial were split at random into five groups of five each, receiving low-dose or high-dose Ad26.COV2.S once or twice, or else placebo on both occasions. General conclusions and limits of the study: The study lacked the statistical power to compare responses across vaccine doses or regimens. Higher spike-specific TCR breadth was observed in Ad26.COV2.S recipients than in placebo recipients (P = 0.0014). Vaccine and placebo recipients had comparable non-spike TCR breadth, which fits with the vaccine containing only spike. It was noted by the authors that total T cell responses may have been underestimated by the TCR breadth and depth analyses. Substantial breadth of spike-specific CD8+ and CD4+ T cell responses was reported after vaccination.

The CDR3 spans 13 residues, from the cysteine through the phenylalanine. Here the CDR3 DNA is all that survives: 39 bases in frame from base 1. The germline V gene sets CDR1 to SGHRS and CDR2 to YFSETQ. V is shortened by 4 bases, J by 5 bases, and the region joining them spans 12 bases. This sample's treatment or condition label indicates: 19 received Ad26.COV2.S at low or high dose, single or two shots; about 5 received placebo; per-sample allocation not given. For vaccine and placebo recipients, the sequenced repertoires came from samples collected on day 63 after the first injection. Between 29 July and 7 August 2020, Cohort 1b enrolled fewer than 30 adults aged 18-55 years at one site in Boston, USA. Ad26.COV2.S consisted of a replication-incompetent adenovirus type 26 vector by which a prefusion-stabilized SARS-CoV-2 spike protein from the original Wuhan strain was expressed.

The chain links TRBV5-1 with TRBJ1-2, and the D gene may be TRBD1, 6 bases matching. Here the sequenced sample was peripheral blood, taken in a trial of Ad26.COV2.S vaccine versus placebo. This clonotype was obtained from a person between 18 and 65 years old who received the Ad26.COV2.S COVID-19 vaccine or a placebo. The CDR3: CASSPTGQYGYTF. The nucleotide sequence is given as TGCGCCAGCAGCCCGACAGGACAGTATGGCTACACCTTC.